What follows are 9 T cell receptor beta chains derived from one specimen sequenced in a study of T cell repertoires in cytomegalovirus infection. TCRdb recomputed calls from the reads with MiXCR, one row per CDR3 protein. The sample contains about 830,000 distinct CDR3 sequences, around a third of which appear only once. Their cognate antigens are unknown. This sample comprised cultured CD8+ T cells from PBMCs, obtained from culture after CMV antigen stimulation. The receptors originated from a human donor in good health (CMV status not recorded). Some clones in this sample may be carry-over from other donors' samples.

This clonotype appeared a single time. The chain recombines TRBV6-2 or TRBV6-3 with TRBJ2-5; D is uncertain. CDR1 and CDR2 (germline): MNHEY, SVGEGT. This CDR3 has 12 residues. V lost 10 bases and J lost 5, with 14 bases in between. CDR3 nucleotides: TGTGCCAACATCTGGCCTTCGGAGACCCAGTACTTC. Residues: CANIWPSETQYF.

The gene calls are TRBV27 and TRBJ2-3; D may be TRBD2 (6 bases). The CDR3 runs 16 residues. Germline CDR1 is MNHEY and CDR2 is SMNVEV (reference sequence). V lost 2 bases to trimming and J lost 2 bases, with 14 bases between them. The CDR3 DNA is TGTGCCAGCAGTTTAATCCGGGACTCCTCCACAGATACGCAGTATTTT. Its translation: CASSLIRDSSTDTQYF.

This chain uses TRBV6-1 with TRBJ2-1; no reliable D call. The CDR3 has 15 residues. V was shortened by 8 bases and J by 0 bases, with 14 bases between the two germline ends. Germline V gives CDR1 MNHNS, CDR2 SASEGT. The CDR3 is CASELDRSSYNEQFF. The CDR3 nucleotides read TGTGCCAGCGAATTGGACCGAAGCTCCTACAATGAGCAGTTCTTC.

The CDR3 is CASSQSSFLGEAGANVLTF. The CDR3 bases are TGCGCCAGCAGCCAATCCAGTTTCTTAGGGGAGGCTGGGGCCAACGTCCTGACTTTC. The chain employs TRBV4-1 and TRBJ2-6; a possible D gene is TRBD2 (6 bases). Looked up from germline, CDR1 is MGHRA and CDR2 is YSYEKL. Trimming left V 2 bases short and J 2 bases short, with 19 bases between. The CDR3 contains 19 residues.

The chain uses TRBV19 and TRBJ1-1; D unclear. The V end lost 3 bases, the J end lost 4 bases, and 9 bases lay between the germline ends. The CDR3 extends over 13 amino acids. Germline V gives CDR1 LNHDA, CDR2 SQIVND (reference sequence). The CDR3 is CASSIFRATEAFF. Here the CDR3 DNA reads TGTGCCAGTAGTATCTTCAGAGCCACTGAAGCTTTCTTT.

This clonotype was counted only a few times. This chain uses TRBV7-6 with TRBJ1-2; D gene unclear. Looked up from germline, CDR1 is SGHVS and CDR2 is FNYEAQ. The CDR3 runs to 14 residues. V was trimmed by 3 bases and J by 4 bases, leaving 12 bases between them. The chain's CDR3 is CASSFSEHGYGYTF. CDR3 in DNA: TGTGCCAGCAGCTTTTCCGAGCATGGCTATGGCTACACCTTC.

Only a few counts were recorded for this clonotype. The gene calls are TRBV12-3 or TRBV12-4 and TRBJ1-1; D is possibly TRBD1 (5 bases). This CDR3 comprises 14 residues. Trimming left V 4 bases short and J 2 bases short, with 11 bases between. The CDR3 region has the DNA TGTGCCAGCAGTTGGGAGGGGAGCAACACTGAAGCTTTCTTT. It is translated as CASSWEGSNTEAFF.

The genes are TRBV27 and TRBJ1-2, with a weak D call TRBD1 (6 bases). The CDR3 covers 15 residues. Germline CDR1 MNHEY, CDR2 SMNVEV (reference sequence). Trimming took 6 bases from V and 6 from J, leaving 20 bases between them. The CDR3 nucleotides are TGTGCCAGCAGGCACTCAATACAGGGAATAGATGGCTACACCTTC. It is translated as CASRHSIQGIDGYTF.

The genes are TRBV23-1 and TRBJ2-7, with D unresolved. TRBV23-1 is placed among ORFs of uncertain function. The V end lost 2 bases, the J end lost 0 bases, and 8 bases lay between the germline ends. CDR3 length equals 14 residues. The CDR3, as DNA: TGCGCCAGCAGTCAAACGCCGAGCTCCTACGAGCAGTACGTC. It yields the protein CASSQTPSSYEQYV.